One sample yielded the 15 T cell receptor beta chains listed below, sequenced in a study of cytomegalovirus exposure and HLA in healthy donors. The PCR had 60 Vbeta and 13 Jbeta primers. Method: immunoSEQ multiplex PCR; TCRdb's copy keeps in-frame clones and lacks some. The data hold 200,000 to 250,000 clones, with roughly 78% observed a single time. Sequencing was carried out using PBMCs. The origin of the receptors is a boy aged 5 to 17 in good health and CMV-seronegative.

This clone was counted between two and nine times. The genes are TRBV15 and TRBJ1-2, with D possibly matching TRBD1 (5 bases). The CDR3 covers 13 residues. V was pared by 4 bases and J by 4 bases, with 10 bases between. The germline V gene has CDR1 LNHNV and CDR2 YYDKDF (reference sequence). The CDR3 nucleotides are TGTGCCACCAGCACCCTTGACAGCTATGGCTACACCTTC. Translation gives CATSTLDSYGYTF.

The rearrangement joins TRBV19 to TRBJ2-4, with D possibly matching TRBD2 (5 bases). The CDR3 sequence is 14 residues long. V dropped 5 bases and J dropped 4 bases, with 12 bases sitting between them. Looked up from germline, CDR1 is LNHDA and CDR2 is SQIVND (reference sequence). This CDR3 reads CASSWSGPKNIQYF. Written as DNA, the CDR3 is TGTGCCAGTAGTTGGAGCGGCCCAAAAAACATTCAGTACTTC.

The J gene is TRBJ1-1, the V gene TRBV7-3, with unresolved D. V shed 6 bases and J shed 2 bases, with 7 bases lying between them. Per the germline V gene, CDR1 is SGHTA and CDR2 is FQGTGA. This CDR3 is built from 12 residues. This chain's CDR3 is CASRRVNTEAFF. The CDR3 nucleotides read TGTGCCAGCAGGAGGGTCAACACTGAAGCTTTCTTT.

The chain has TRBV7-2 and TRBJ1-1; D is ambiguous. Trimming removed 4 bases from V and 5 bases from J, with 14 bases in between. CDR1 is SGHTA, CDR2 FQGNSA, per germline. This CDR3 has 14 amino acids. The CDR3 sequence is CASSYNRKITEAFF. The CDR3 DNA sequence: TGTGCCAGCAGCTATAACAGAAAGATAACTGAAGCTTTCTTT. Combining the CDR3 with reference TRBV7-2 and TRBJ1-1 gives the whole variable domain GAGVSQSPSNKVTEKGKDVELRCDPISGHTALYWYRQSLGQGLEFLIYFQGNSAPDKSGLPSDRFSAERTGGSVSTLTIQRTQQEDSAVYLCASSYNRKITEAFFGQGTRLTVV.

V gene TRBV4-2 combines with J gene TRBJ2-1; TRBD2 matches at 7 bases. CDR1 is LGHNA and CDR2 is YNFKEQ in the germline V gene. Trimming at V came to 3 bases and at J to 2 bases, leaving 10 bases not matched to a gene. The CDR3 covers 17 residues. CDR3 coding DNA: TGTGCCAGCAGCCAGGCCCTTACTAGCGCCGCCTACAATGAGCAGTTCTTC. Translating gives CASSQALTSAAYNEQFF.

This chain uses TRBV19 with TRBJ1-5; D gene ambiguous. Between the trimmed V and J ends, which lost 3 bases and 2 bases, there was a span of 11 bases. CDR1 and CDR2 (germline): LNHDA, SQIVND (reference sequence). The CDR3 consists of 15 residues. CDR3 DNA sequence: TGTGCCAGTAGTATTCCGGGGAGGGGCAATCAGCCCCAGCATTTT. Residues: CASSIPGRGNQPQHF.

The chain joins TRBV9 to TRBJ2-7; TRBD1 aligns across 7 bases. Germline CDR1 reads SGDLS; CDR2 reads YYNGEE. The CDR3 contains 16 residues. V lost 0 bases, J lost 3 bases, and 9 bases stayed unmatched. The CDR3 region is CASSVAHKTGHYEQYF. The CDR3 DNA is TGTGCCAGCAGCGTAGCCCATAAGACAGGGCACTACGAGCAGTACTTC.

V is TRBV5-5 and J is TRBJ1-1; TRBD1 is a possible D gene (6 bases). The germline gives CDR1 SGHKS, CDR2 YYEKEE (reference sequence). The CDR3 sequence is 13 residues long. Trimming took off 2 bases at V and 6 bases at J, with 11 bases between the two ends. The CDR3 loop reads CASSFSRQAEAFF. The CDR3 DNA is TGTGCCAGCAGCTTTTCAAGACAGGCTGAAGCTTTCTTT.

The rearrangement links TRBV5-1 to TRBJ1-1, with D uncertain. V was clipped by 0 bases and J by 3 bases, with 9 bases between them. The germline V gene encodes CDR1 SGHRS and CDR2 YFSETQ. The CDR3 consists of 14 residues. The CDR3 loop is CASSLAPRDTEAFF. CDR3 sequence (DNA): TGCGCCAGCAGCTTGGCTCCGAGGGACACTGAAGCTTTCTTT.

The V and J genes are TRBV5-5 and TRBJ1-2; D may be TRBD1 (6 bases). The germline V and J ends were trimmed by 4 bases and 7 bases, with 14 bases remaining between them. The CDR3 has 13 amino acids. The V gene's germline CDR1 is SGHKS and CDR2 YYEKEE (reference sequence). The CDR3 protein is CASSVTGSRGYTF. CDR3 nucleotide sequence: TGTGCCAGCAGCGTCACAGGGTCCCGTGGCTACACCTTC.

J is TRBJ1-4 and V is TRBV29-1; possible D gene TRBD1, 6 bases. The CDR3 covers 12 residues. CDR1 is SQVTM, CDR2 ANQGSEA, per germline. Trimming shortened V by 5 bases and J by 5 bases, and 9 bases separated the two germline ends. CDR3 coding DNA: TGCAGCGTTCTTGGACAGAATGAAAAACTGTTTTTT. Encoded protein: CSVLGQNEKLFF.

The chain carries TRBV6-5 and TRBJ2-1; TRBD2 matches at 9 bases. Germline V gene sequence: CDR1 MNHEY, CDR2 SVGAGI. V lost 4 bases to trimming and J lost 7 bases; unmatched junction nucleotides: 11. This CDR3 spans 16 amino acids. CDR3 nucleotides: TGTGCCAGCAGTTCCCCCCCTAGCGGGATGAGGAATGAGCAGTTCTTC. Translation gives CASSSPPSGMRNEQFF.

This clone came up a few times. The chain is built from TRBV29-1 and TRBJ1-2; the D is unclear. The germline CDR1 and CDR2 sequences are SQVTM and ANQGSEA. V lost 1 base and J 2 bases, leaving 23 bases between the germline ends. CDR3 length: 18 residues. The CDR3 DNA follows: TGCAGCGTTGAAGTCCGACGAAGGGTGGGGAGGCGGAACTATGGCTACACCTTC. Translating it yields CSVEVRRRVGRRNYGYTF.

This clone was observed a few times. Germline and junction disagree at one end, which may indicate a read error. The chain couples TRBV7-9 to TRBJ2-7; D ambiguous. Germline CDR1 SEHNR, CDR2 FQNEAQ (reference sequence). CDR3 length: 12 residues. The CDR3 region has the DNA TGTTCCAGCAGCTTAGCCCGAGGCGGGCAGTACTTC. Its translation: CSSSLARGGQYF.

The V gene is TRBV30, the J gene TRBJ1-3, with D maybe TRBD1 (6 bases). The CDR3 covers 16 residues. From germline, CDR1 is GTSNPN and CDR2 SVGIG (reference sequence). V was shortened by 2 bases and J by 8 bases, with 22 bases between the two germline ends. CDR3 sequence (DNA): TGTGCCTGGAGTATCGGGACACCTGGGTACGTTGACACCATATATTTT. Protein product: CAWSIGTPGYVDTIYF.